This TCR beta chain was sequenced for a study of cytomegalovirus exposure and HLA in healthy donors. Study conclusions and caveats: Using a false discovery rate of 0.05, a later analysis showed that 16,000 or so TCR beta sequences were associated with HLA alleles. Most TCR sequences were uncommon, yet certain public TCRs appeared in many donors.

Germline V CDR1 and CDR2: LGHNA, YNFKEQ. With 0 bases clipped from V and 3 bases from J, the junction kept 10 bases outside the gene matches. This CDR3 contains 17 residues. Donors showed nominal health when sampled, although they likely had unrecorded immune exposures. Note on this clone: Its target is unknown.

The PCR was carried out with 60 Vbeta primers and 13 Jbeta primers. The repertoire was sequenced with immunoSEQ multiplex PCR; TCRdb's copy has only in-frame clones and lacks some. This sample has about 150,000 clones; about 74% occur once, and the top ten carry under 4.5%. The TCR comes from a woman in her thirties or forties in good health and CMV-seronegative. The V gene is TRBV4-2, the J gene TRBJ1-2; TRBD1 agrees at 7 bases. Sequenced material: PBMCs. The DNA for the CDR3 is TGTGCCAGCAGCCAAGATTTCAGCCACAGGGGAGACTATGGCTACACCTTC. Amino acid sequence: CASSQDFSHRGDYGYTF.